The rows below give T cell receptor beta chains drawn from one sample of a study of T cell changes during pregnancy in multiple sclerosis. Clones were sequenced by immunoSEQ multiplex PCR, and TCRdb holds only the in-frame ones, with some missing. The sample gives 55,000 to 85,000 clones, around 90% of which show up once; 0.29% is in the top ten. The source was CD4+ T cells from peripheral blood mononuclear cells, collected after pregnancy. These receptors all come from a female donor with multiple sclerosis, enrolled in a pregnancy study. CDR3s include the opening cysteine and the closing phenylalanine or tryptophan. D genes are given only for firm matches. Expanded clones are given a class, and other clones once, few, many or no size at all.

.,TRBV19,few,TRBJ1-2,TGTGCCAGTAGTATCGGCGGTATTCATACCGATGGCTACACCTTC,CASSIGGIHTDGYTF
.,TRBV7-9,.,TRBJ1-5,TGTGCCAGCAGCTTAGGCGGGGCTCAGCCCCAGCATTTT,CASSLGGAQPQHF
.,TRBV10-3,.,TRBJ2-3,TGTGCCATCAGTGAGGGGGAGGTGGATACGCAGTATTTT,CAISEGEVDTQYF
.,TRBV27,.,TRBJ1-5,TGTGCCAGCGGACCGGGGGAGGGGAGGAATCAGCCCCAGCATTTT,CASGPGEGRNQPQHF
.,TRBV5-4,.,TRBJ2-5,TGTGCCAGCAACCTGGGGGGGCCCCCACACTTAGAGACCCAGTACTTC,CASNLGGPPHLETQYF
TRBD1,TRBV28,.,TRBJ1-5,TGTGCCAGCACCCCGACAGGGGGAGGCAATCAGCCCCAGCATTTT,CASTPTGGGNQPQHF
.,TRBV18,.,TRBJ1-1,TGTGCCAGCTCCCGAGGGTGGGACACGGAAGCTTTCTTT,CASSRGWDTEAFF
.,TRBV6-1,once,TRBJ1-2,TGTGCCAGCAGTGAAGTGAGGACAATGGGTGGCTACACCTTC,CASSEVRTMGGYTF
.,TRBV2,.,TRBJ2-7,TGTGCCAGCAGTGAGGGGGCTAACTCCTACGAGCAGTACTTC,CASSEGANSYEQYF
TRBD1,TRBV9,.,TRBJ2-3,TGTGCCAGCAGCGTAGCCCAACCGGGACAGGGGCAAGATACGCAGTATTTT,CASSVAQPGQGQDTQYF
.,TRBV7-3,.,TRBJ1-4,TGTGCCAGCAGCTCCTCCAGGGCAACTAATGAAAAACTGTTTTTT,CASSSSRATNEKLFF
TRBD1,TRBV6-1,.,TRBJ2-7,TGTGCCAGCAGGGAGACAGGGAACGGCTACGAGCAGTACTTC,CASRETGNGYEQYF
.,TRBV10-1,.,TRBJ2-2,TGCGCCAGCAGGGGGGGAGGAGCTAGGAACACCGGGGAGCTGTTTTTT,CASRGGGARNTGELFF
.,TRBV5-4,.,TRBJ2-5,TGTGCCAGCAGCTTTGGAGCGATCCAAGAGACCCAGTACTTC,CASSFGAIQETQYF
.,TRBV28,.,TRBJ1-3,TGTGCCAGCACCATCCGGCCGGGATCCGGCGAGGACACCATATATTTT,CASTIRPGSGEDTIYF
.,TRBV30,few,TRBJ1-1,TGTGCCTGGAGTTTCTCTACGAACACTGAAGCTTTCTTT,CAWSFSTNTEAFF
.,TRBV7-9,.,TRBJ2-7,TGTGCCAGCAGCTTGGGAGGCGGTCCCTACGAGCAGTACTTC,CASSLGGGPYEQYF
.,TRBV7-2,.,TRBJ1-1,TGTGCCAGCAGCCCTCTCGCTATGGGGGCGAACACTGAAGCTTTCTTT,CASSPLAMGANTEAFF
TRBD1,TRBV27,.,TRBJ1-1,TGTGCCAGCAGTTTTCCGGGACAGGTATTTCATTTGACTGAAGCTTTCTTT,CASSFPGQVFHLTEAFF
TRBD1,TRBV5-6,.,TRBJ1-1,TGTGCCAGCAGTCACCTCCGACAGGGGCCCGACAAGATGGCTGAAGCTTTCTTT,CASSHLRQGPDKMAEAFF
.,TRBV15,medium-sized,TRBJ2-5,TGTGCCACCAGCAGAGATCCCGGGGAGACCCAGTACTTC,CATSRDPGETQYF
TRBD1,TRBV2,.,TRBJ1-2,TGTGCCAGCAGTGAAGCGGACAGGGTCTCTGGCTACACCTTC,CASSEADRVSGYTF
TRBD1,TRBV27,.,TRBJ2-6,TGTGCCAGCAGTACTATGACAGGGGCTGGGGCCAACGTCCTGACTTTC,CASSTMTGAGANVLTF
.,TRBV7-9,once,TRBJ2-5,TGTGCCAGCAGCTTAGCCAGGGTAGGAGAGACCCAGTACTTC,CASSLARVGETQYF
TRBD2,TRBV28,once,TRBJ2-7,TGTGCCAGCAGTTTCGGGGGGAGGAGAGGGGAGCAAGACTTC,CASSFGGRRGEQDF
.,TRBV10-3,.,TRBJ1-5,TGTGCCATCAGTGTGGGGGGGGGCAATCAGCCCCAGCATTTT,CAISVGGGNQPQHF
.,TRBV21-1,.,TRBJ2-3,TGTGCCAGCAGCTCCCTCCCGGGACAGGGGTCTCGATCCACAGATACGCAGTATTTT,CASSSLPGQGSRSTDTQYF
TRBD1,TRBV5-1,.,TRBJ1-4,TGCGCCAGCAGCCCGGGACAGATTAATGAAAAACTGTTTTTT,CASSPGQINEKLFF
TRBD2,TRBV30,.,TRBJ2-5,TGTGCCTGGAGTGTCGGGCTGGGGGGAGGGCGCTACTCACAAGAGACCCAGTACTTC,CAWSVGLGGGRYSQETQYF
.,TRBV7-9,.,TRBJ1-4,TGTGCCAGCAGCTTAGCCTACGGGGAAAAACTGTTTTTT,CASSLAYGEKLFF
TRBD1,TRBV5-4,.,TRBJ2-1,TGTGCCAGCAGCTTGGGAAGGACAGGGCCGTCCTACAATGAGCAGTTCTTC,CASSLGRTGPSYNEQFF
.,TRBV23-1,.,TRBJ1-4,TGCGCCAGCAGTCGGCAAGCAACTAATGAAAAACTGTTTTTT,CASSRQATNEKLFF
TRBD1,TRBV10-3,.,TRBJ2-7,TGTGCCATCAGCGGACAGGTCGGCGAGCAGTACTTC,CAISGQVGEQYF
TRBD1,TRBV2,.,TRBJ1-2,TGTGCCAGCATCCGGGACAGGGCCCGAGGGGGCTACACCTTC,CASIRDRARGGYTF
.,TRBV18,.,TRBJ1-1,TGTGCCAGCTCACTACCGGGACAACCCACTGAAGCTTTCTTT,CASSLPGQPTEAFF
.,TRBV2,.,TRBJ2-7,TGTGCCAGCAGTGAGGGGCAGGGTCTGGAGCAGTACTTC,CASSEGQGLEQYF
.,TRBV10-3,.,TRBJ2-7,TGTGCCATCAGTGAGAATACCCAGCAACAGGGGCAGTACTTC,CAISENTQQQGQYF
.,TRBV11-2,.,TRBJ2-1,TGTGCCAGCAGCTTACACCGGGGGAATGAGCAGTTCTTC,CASSLHRGNEQFF
TRBD1,TRBV5-1,.,TRBJ2-4,TGCGCCAGCAGCCGAACCGACAGGGGGCTAGGGATTCAGTACTTC,CASSRTDRGLGIQYF
.,TRBV6-5,.,TRBJ1-6,TGTGCCAGTGGGGACTCCTATTCACCCCTCCACTTT,CASGDSYSPLHF
.,TRBV29-1,.,TRBJ1-6,TGCAGCGCTAAAGGAGGGGGAGGGCACTCACCCCTCCACTTT,CSAKGGGGHSPLHF
TRBD1,TRBV5-1,.,TRBJ1-1,TGCGCCAGCAGGGGGGACAGGGCGGGTGAAGCTTTCTTT,CASRGDRAGEAFF
TRBD2,TRBV5-4,once,TRBJ2-1,TGTGCCAGCAGCTTGACTAGCGGGGTCTACAATGAGCAGTTCTTC,CASSLTSGVYNEQFF
.,TRBV4-1,.,TRBJ1-1,TGCGCCAGCAGCCAAGCTCGTCAGGCAAGGACTGAAGCTTTCTTT,CASSQARQARTEAFF
.,TRBV6-5,.,TRBJ2-1,TGTGCCAGCAGTTCCCCCGCGGGACGATCCTACAATGAGCAGTTCTTC,CASSSPAGRSYNEQFF
TRBD2,TRBV6-5,once,TRBJ2-7,TGTGCCAGCAGCTCCGGGACTAGCGGGTTCGAGCAGTACTTC,CASSSGTSGFEQYF
TRBD1,TRBV10-3,.,TRBJ2-7,TGTGCCACCGGGCTTCCCAGGACAGGGGTATTCTACGAGCAGTACTTC,CATGLPRTGVFYEQYF
.,TRBV9,.,TRBJ1-1,TGTGCCAGCAGCATCCGGGAGGAAACTGAAGCTTTCTTT,CASSIREETEAFF
.,TRBV12-2,.,TRBJ1-2,TGTGCAAGTCGCCTAGCTTGGGGCAACTATGGCTACACCTTC,CASRLAWGNYGYTF
.,TRBV5-5,once,TRBJ2-3,TGTGCCAGCAGCTGGGGACTCGGCACAGATACGCAGTATTTT,CASSWGLGTDTQYF
TRBD1,TRBV6-1,.,TRBJ2-5,TGTGCCAGCACGGCAGGGGGAGAGACCCAGTACTTC,CASTAGGETQYF
TRBD1,TRBV27,.,TRBJ2-7,TGTGCCAGCAGTAACTCCTTGGGACAGGGAAGCTCCTACGAGCAGTACTTC,CASSNSLGQGSSYEQYF